This TCR beta chain was captured by sequencing in a study of Graves' ophthalmopathy and Graves' hyperthyroidism. Study-wide background: Prior to any treatment, peripheral blood was collected at the time of initial diagnosis. Study-level points and caveats: Distinction of ophthalmopathy from stable hyperthyroidism by a 13-signature model reached over 85% sensitivity and approximately 81% specificity. Most expanded thyroid clonotypes above 0.001 frequency also appeared in blood.

Investigators amplified TCR beta CDR3 regions from RNA transcripts. First-round RT-PCR relied on HTBI primers, and a second-round multiplex PCR came next. Each CDR3 protein is one row after TCRdb ran MiXCR on the multiplex PCR reads. The sample has nearly 400,000 distinct CDR3 sequences; approximately 16% are singletons. This clonotype showed up many times. What it binds is not known. The study excluded patients with other autoimmune diseases, uncontrolled infections, pregnancy or lactation. Trimming cost V 0 bases and J 5 bases, with 13 bases left between them. The CDR3 consists of 14 residues. Germline lookup yields CDR1 DFQATT and CDR2 SNEGSKA (reference sequence).

The sequence was obtained from a young woman with Graves' ophthalmopathy. This sequence joins TRBV20-1 and TRBJ2-5; a possible D gene is TRBD1 (5 bases). The sample consisted of peripheral blood. The CDR3 is CSARDSRAEETQYF. The CDR3 DNA is TGCAGTGCTAGAGATAGCAGGGCGGAGGAGACCCAGTACTTC.